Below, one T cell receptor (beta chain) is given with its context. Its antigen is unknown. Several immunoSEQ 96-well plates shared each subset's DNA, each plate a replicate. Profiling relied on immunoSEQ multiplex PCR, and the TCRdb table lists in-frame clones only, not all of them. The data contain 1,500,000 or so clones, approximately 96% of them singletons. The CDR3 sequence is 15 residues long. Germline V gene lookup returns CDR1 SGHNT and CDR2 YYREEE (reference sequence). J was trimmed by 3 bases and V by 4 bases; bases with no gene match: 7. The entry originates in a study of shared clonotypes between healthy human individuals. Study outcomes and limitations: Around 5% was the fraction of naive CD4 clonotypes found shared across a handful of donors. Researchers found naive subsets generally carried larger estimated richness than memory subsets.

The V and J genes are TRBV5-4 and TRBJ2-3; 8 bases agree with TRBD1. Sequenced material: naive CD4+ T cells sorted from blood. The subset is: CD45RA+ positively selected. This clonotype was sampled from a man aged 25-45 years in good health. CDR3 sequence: CASSQPQGGTDTQYF. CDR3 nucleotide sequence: TGTGCCAGCAGCCAACCACAGGGGGGTACAGATACGCAGTATTTT.